This record concerns one TCR beta chain sequence. These data belong to a study of cytomegalovirus exposure and HLA in healthy donors. V dropped 4 bases and J dropped 6 bases, with 12 bases sitting between them. Germline V gene lookup returns CDR1 MGHRA and CDR2 YSYEKL. The length of the CDR3 is 14 residues. TCRdb keeps only in-frame clones here, not all; method: immunoSEQ multiplex PCR. In the table there are 100,000 to 120,000 clones, almost 96% of which are singletons. Material for sequencing was PBMCs. The receptor's source is a woman under 30 in good health and CMV-seronegative. The chain joins TRBV4-1 to TRBJ2-2; D unclear. CDR3 sequence reads: CASSLHSQPGELFF. CDR3 DNA sequence: TGCGCCAGCAGCCTACACAGTCAGCCCGGGGAGCTGTTTTTT.